Listed below are T cell receptor beta chains from one sample, sequenced in a study of cytotoxic CD8 clonotypes in ibrutinib-treated CLL. Clones were read by immunoSEQ multiplex PCR, and TCRdb kept only the in-frame ones, dropping some. Of 300,000 to 400,000 clones in the sample, around 66% are singletons; the top ten hold roughly 6.7%. This specimen was PBMCs, taken after 36 months of ibrutinib treatment. The receptor set was obtained from a human donor with chronic lymphocytic leukemia. Both conserved end residues are part of each CDR3.

j_gene | v_gene | CDR3aa
TRBJ2-5 | TRBV7-6 | CASSLLIQGVRETQYF
TRBJ1-2 | TRBV5-4 | CASSLTDLEEGYTF
TRBJ2-2 | TRBV9 | CASSFRGGRSNTGELFF
TRBJ2-7 | TRBV7-8 | CASSLANSILSYEQYF
TRBJ2-1 | TRBV7-2 | CASSPRTGLYNEQFF
TRBJ2-7 | TRBV28 | CASSLPSGYEQYF
TRBJ2-5 | TRBV19 | CASSVQGVGETQYF
TRBJ2-1 | TRBV29-1 | CSVDSGSRGVSEQFF
TRBJ1-3 | TRBV20-1 | CSAIQGYTIYF
TRBJ2-1 | TRBV6-5 | CASSYLVGGEQFF
TRBJ1-3 | TRBV27 | CASSLTGAGNTIYF
TRBJ2-2 | TRBV2 | CASSDRDRANTGELFF
TRBJ1-1 | TRBV5-6 | CASSRGQGREGTEAFF
TRBJ2-2 | TRBV7-2 | CASSLRRQMNTGELFF
TRBJ1-4 | TRBV28 | CASSWGANEKLFF
TRBJ1-4 | TRBV28 | CASSLVGGQGNEKLFF
TRBJ1-1 | TRBV6-5 | CASSQRGGRNTEAFF
TRBJ1-6 | TRBV19 | CASSIDRQGNSPLHF
TRBJ1-3 | TRBV2 | CASGEGARGNTIYF
TRBJ2-7 | TRBV9 | CASSARTGAYVEQYF
TRBJ1-2 | TRBV6-1 | CASRVQGGDYGYTF
TRBJ2-7 | TRBV6-6 | CASSLPGVYEQYF
TRBJ2-1 | TRBV27 | CASSFRGSEQFF
TRBJ1-2 | TRBV4-1 | CASSGGTYLSGYTF
TRBJ2-3 | TRBV7-2 | CASSLARREQYF
TRBJ2-7 | TRBV29-1 | CSVGGGDLSYEQYF
TRBJ2-2 | TRBV7-6 | CASSLGAGATTGELFF
TRBJ1-5 | TRBV19 | CASSEGGRGSQPQHF
TRBJ1-1 | TRBV28 | CASQPTGADEAFF
TRBJ1-1 | TRBV7-2 | CASSRNRALGGEAFF
TRBJ2-7 | TRBV5-1 | CASSFWGTNYEQYF
TRBJ2-5 | TRBV5-4 | CASSPIRQNRDRQETQYF
TRBJ2-1 | TRBV4-1 | CASSQEGVTYNEQFF
TRBJ2-7 | TRBV11-2 | CASSGLAGAYEQYF
TRBJ2-3 | TRBV7-9 | CARHFIPTSEDTQYF
TRBJ2-4 | TRBV27 | CASRELAGGPGNIQYF
TRBJ2-7 | TRBV7-2 | CASSFVGSLYEQYF
TRBJ1-6 | TRBV6-1 | CASSDDSGQRRLSRNSPLHF
TRBJ2-2 | TRBV2 | CASSPGTTTGELFF
TRBJ2-7 | TRBV15 | CATSRGTGWDYEQYF